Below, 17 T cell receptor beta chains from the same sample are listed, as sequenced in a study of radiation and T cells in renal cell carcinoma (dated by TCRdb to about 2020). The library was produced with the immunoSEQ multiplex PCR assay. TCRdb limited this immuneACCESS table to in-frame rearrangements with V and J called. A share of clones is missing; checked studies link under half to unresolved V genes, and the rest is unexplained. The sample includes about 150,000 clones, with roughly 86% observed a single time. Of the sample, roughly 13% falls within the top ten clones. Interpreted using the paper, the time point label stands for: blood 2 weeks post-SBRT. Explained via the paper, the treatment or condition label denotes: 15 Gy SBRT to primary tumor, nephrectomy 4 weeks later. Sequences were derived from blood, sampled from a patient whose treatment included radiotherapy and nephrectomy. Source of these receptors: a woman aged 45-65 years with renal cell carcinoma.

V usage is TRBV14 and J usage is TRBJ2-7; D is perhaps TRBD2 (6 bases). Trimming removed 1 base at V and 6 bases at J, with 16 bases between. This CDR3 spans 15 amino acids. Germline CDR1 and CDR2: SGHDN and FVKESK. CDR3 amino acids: CASSQGRAGLGEQYF. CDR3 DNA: TGTGCCAGCAGCCAAGGTCGGGCGGGGTTGGGCGAGCAGTACTTC.

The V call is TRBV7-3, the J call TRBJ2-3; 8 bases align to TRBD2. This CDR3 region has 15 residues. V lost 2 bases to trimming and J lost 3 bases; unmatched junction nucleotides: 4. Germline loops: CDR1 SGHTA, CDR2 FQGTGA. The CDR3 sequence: CASSLEPGGTDTQYF. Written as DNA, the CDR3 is TGTGCCAGCAGCTTAGAGCCGGGGGGGACAGATACGCAGTATTTT.

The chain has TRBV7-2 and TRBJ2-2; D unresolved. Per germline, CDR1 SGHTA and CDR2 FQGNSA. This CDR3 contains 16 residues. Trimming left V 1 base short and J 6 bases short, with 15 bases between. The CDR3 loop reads CASSLGGIFRAGELFF. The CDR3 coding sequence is TGTGCCAGCAGCTTAGGTGGTATCTTTAGGGCCGGGGAGCTGTTTTTT.

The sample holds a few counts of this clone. The CDR3 bases are TGTGCCAGCAGCTTGGACGGCAACTCCTACGAGCAGTACTTC. It is translated as CASSLDGNSYEQYF. The rearrangement joins TRBV5-4 to TRBJ2-7, with D uncertain. The V and J ends lost 0 bases and 0 bases respectively, with 7 bases between them. The CDR3 runs to 14 residues. Germline values: CDR1 SGHNT, CDR2 YYREEE (reference sequence).

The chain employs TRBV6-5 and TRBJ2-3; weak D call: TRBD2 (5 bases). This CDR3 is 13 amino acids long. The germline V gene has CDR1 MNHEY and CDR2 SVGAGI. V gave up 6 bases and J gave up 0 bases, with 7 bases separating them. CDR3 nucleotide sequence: TGTGCCAGCAGGCCGGGGAGCACAGATACGCAGTATTTT. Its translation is CASRPGSTDTQYF.

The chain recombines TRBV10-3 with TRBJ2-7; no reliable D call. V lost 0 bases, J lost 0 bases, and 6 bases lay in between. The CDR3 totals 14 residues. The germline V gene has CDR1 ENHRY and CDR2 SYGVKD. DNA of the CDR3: TGTGCCATCAGTGAGTCGGCACCCTCCTACGAGCAGTACTTC. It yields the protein CAISESAPSYEQYF.

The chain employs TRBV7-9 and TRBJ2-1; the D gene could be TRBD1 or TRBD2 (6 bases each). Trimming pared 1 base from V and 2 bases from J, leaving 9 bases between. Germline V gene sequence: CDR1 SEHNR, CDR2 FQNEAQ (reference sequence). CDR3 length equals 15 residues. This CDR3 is CASSLEGGAYNEQFF. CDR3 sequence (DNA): TGTGCCAGCAGCTTAGAGGGGGGCGCCTACAATGAGCAGTTCTTC.

The DNA for the CDR3 is TGTGCCAGCAGCAAAGACTGGGAGCGGGGGGGCCAGTATGAGCAGTTCTTC. This sequence encodes CASSKDWERGGQYEQFF. V usage is TRBV21-1 and J usage is TRBJ2-1; the table assigns TRBD2, which was not confirmed against the DNA. TRBV21-1 is described as a pseudogene. The CDR3 has 17 amino acids.

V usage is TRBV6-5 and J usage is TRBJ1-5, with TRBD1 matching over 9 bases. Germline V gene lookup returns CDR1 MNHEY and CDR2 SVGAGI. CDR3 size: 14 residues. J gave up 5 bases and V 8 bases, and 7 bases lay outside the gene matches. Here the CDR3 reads CASRDRETYQPQHF. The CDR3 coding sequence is TGTGCCAGCCGGGACAGGGAAACATATCAGCCCCAGCATTTT.

In DNA, the CDR3 is TGTGCTAGTGGTTTGGGACAGGGATTGAACACTGAAGCTTTCTTT. Protein: CASGLGQGLNTEAFF. The chain carries TRBV12-5 and TRBJ1-1, with 7 bases lining up with TRBD1. The V gene end was trimmed by 1 base and the J gene end by 0 bases; junction bases not matched to a gene: 2. The CDR3 consists of 15 residues. Germline CDR1 is LGHNT and CDR2 is FRNRAP.

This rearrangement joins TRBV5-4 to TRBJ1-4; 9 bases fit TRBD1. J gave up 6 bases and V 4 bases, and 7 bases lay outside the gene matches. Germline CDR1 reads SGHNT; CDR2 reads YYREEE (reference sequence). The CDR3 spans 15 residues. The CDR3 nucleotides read TGTGCCAGCAGCAAAAAAACAGGGGGCGATGAAAAACTGTTTTTT. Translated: CASSKKTGGDEKLFF.

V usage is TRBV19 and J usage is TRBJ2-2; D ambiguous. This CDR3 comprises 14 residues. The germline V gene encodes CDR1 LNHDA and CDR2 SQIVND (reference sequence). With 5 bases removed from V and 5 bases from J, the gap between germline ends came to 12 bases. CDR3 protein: CASSFKVQTGELFF. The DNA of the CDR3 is TGTGCCAGTAGTTTCAAAGTACAAACCGGGGAGCTGTTTTTT. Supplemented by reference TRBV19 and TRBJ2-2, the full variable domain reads DGGITQSPKYLFRKEGQNVTLSCEQNLNHDAMYWYRQDPGQGLRLIYYSQIVNDFQKGDIAEGYSVSREKKESFPLTVTSAQKNPTAFYLCASSFKVQTGELFFGEGSRLTVL.

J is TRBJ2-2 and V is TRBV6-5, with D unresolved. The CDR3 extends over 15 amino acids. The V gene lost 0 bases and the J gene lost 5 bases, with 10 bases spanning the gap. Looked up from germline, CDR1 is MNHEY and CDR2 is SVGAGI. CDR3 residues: CASSYSAVPTGELFF. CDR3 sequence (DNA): TGTGCCAGCAGTTACTCGGCTGTTCCAACCGGGGAGCTGTTTTTT.

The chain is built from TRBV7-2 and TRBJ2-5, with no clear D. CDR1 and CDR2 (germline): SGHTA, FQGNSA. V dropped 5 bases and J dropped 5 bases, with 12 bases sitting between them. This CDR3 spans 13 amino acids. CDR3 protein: CASSQRLQETQYF. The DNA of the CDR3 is TGTGCCAGCAGCCAGAGGCTGCAGGAGACCCAGTACTTC.

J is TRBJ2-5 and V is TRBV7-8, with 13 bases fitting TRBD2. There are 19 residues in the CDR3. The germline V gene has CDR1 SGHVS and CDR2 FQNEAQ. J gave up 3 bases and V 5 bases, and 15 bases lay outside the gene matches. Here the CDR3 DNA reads TGTGCCAGCAGCCCCGGGACTAGCGGGGTCAAAATCCGCGAAGAGACCCAGTACTTC. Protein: CASSPGTSGVKIREETQYF.

The CDR3 DNA reads as TGTGCCCGAGGGTTAGGCCCGCGAGACAATGAGCAGTTCTTC. It is translated as CARGLGPRDNEQFF. The rearrangement uses TRBV9 and TRBJ2-1; D possibly corresponds to TRBD2 (5 bases). V was pared by 10 bases and J by 5 bases, with 19 bases between. This CDR3 region has 14 residues. In germline, CDR1 is SGDLS, CDR2 YYNGEE.

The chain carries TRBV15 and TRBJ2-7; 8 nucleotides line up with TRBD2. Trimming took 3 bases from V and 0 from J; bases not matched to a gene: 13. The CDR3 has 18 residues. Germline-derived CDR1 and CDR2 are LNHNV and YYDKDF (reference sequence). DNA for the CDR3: TGTGCCACCAGCAGGGCCGGACTAGCTGGCTTCGCCTCCTACGAGCAGTACTTC. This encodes CATSRAGLAGFASYEQYF.